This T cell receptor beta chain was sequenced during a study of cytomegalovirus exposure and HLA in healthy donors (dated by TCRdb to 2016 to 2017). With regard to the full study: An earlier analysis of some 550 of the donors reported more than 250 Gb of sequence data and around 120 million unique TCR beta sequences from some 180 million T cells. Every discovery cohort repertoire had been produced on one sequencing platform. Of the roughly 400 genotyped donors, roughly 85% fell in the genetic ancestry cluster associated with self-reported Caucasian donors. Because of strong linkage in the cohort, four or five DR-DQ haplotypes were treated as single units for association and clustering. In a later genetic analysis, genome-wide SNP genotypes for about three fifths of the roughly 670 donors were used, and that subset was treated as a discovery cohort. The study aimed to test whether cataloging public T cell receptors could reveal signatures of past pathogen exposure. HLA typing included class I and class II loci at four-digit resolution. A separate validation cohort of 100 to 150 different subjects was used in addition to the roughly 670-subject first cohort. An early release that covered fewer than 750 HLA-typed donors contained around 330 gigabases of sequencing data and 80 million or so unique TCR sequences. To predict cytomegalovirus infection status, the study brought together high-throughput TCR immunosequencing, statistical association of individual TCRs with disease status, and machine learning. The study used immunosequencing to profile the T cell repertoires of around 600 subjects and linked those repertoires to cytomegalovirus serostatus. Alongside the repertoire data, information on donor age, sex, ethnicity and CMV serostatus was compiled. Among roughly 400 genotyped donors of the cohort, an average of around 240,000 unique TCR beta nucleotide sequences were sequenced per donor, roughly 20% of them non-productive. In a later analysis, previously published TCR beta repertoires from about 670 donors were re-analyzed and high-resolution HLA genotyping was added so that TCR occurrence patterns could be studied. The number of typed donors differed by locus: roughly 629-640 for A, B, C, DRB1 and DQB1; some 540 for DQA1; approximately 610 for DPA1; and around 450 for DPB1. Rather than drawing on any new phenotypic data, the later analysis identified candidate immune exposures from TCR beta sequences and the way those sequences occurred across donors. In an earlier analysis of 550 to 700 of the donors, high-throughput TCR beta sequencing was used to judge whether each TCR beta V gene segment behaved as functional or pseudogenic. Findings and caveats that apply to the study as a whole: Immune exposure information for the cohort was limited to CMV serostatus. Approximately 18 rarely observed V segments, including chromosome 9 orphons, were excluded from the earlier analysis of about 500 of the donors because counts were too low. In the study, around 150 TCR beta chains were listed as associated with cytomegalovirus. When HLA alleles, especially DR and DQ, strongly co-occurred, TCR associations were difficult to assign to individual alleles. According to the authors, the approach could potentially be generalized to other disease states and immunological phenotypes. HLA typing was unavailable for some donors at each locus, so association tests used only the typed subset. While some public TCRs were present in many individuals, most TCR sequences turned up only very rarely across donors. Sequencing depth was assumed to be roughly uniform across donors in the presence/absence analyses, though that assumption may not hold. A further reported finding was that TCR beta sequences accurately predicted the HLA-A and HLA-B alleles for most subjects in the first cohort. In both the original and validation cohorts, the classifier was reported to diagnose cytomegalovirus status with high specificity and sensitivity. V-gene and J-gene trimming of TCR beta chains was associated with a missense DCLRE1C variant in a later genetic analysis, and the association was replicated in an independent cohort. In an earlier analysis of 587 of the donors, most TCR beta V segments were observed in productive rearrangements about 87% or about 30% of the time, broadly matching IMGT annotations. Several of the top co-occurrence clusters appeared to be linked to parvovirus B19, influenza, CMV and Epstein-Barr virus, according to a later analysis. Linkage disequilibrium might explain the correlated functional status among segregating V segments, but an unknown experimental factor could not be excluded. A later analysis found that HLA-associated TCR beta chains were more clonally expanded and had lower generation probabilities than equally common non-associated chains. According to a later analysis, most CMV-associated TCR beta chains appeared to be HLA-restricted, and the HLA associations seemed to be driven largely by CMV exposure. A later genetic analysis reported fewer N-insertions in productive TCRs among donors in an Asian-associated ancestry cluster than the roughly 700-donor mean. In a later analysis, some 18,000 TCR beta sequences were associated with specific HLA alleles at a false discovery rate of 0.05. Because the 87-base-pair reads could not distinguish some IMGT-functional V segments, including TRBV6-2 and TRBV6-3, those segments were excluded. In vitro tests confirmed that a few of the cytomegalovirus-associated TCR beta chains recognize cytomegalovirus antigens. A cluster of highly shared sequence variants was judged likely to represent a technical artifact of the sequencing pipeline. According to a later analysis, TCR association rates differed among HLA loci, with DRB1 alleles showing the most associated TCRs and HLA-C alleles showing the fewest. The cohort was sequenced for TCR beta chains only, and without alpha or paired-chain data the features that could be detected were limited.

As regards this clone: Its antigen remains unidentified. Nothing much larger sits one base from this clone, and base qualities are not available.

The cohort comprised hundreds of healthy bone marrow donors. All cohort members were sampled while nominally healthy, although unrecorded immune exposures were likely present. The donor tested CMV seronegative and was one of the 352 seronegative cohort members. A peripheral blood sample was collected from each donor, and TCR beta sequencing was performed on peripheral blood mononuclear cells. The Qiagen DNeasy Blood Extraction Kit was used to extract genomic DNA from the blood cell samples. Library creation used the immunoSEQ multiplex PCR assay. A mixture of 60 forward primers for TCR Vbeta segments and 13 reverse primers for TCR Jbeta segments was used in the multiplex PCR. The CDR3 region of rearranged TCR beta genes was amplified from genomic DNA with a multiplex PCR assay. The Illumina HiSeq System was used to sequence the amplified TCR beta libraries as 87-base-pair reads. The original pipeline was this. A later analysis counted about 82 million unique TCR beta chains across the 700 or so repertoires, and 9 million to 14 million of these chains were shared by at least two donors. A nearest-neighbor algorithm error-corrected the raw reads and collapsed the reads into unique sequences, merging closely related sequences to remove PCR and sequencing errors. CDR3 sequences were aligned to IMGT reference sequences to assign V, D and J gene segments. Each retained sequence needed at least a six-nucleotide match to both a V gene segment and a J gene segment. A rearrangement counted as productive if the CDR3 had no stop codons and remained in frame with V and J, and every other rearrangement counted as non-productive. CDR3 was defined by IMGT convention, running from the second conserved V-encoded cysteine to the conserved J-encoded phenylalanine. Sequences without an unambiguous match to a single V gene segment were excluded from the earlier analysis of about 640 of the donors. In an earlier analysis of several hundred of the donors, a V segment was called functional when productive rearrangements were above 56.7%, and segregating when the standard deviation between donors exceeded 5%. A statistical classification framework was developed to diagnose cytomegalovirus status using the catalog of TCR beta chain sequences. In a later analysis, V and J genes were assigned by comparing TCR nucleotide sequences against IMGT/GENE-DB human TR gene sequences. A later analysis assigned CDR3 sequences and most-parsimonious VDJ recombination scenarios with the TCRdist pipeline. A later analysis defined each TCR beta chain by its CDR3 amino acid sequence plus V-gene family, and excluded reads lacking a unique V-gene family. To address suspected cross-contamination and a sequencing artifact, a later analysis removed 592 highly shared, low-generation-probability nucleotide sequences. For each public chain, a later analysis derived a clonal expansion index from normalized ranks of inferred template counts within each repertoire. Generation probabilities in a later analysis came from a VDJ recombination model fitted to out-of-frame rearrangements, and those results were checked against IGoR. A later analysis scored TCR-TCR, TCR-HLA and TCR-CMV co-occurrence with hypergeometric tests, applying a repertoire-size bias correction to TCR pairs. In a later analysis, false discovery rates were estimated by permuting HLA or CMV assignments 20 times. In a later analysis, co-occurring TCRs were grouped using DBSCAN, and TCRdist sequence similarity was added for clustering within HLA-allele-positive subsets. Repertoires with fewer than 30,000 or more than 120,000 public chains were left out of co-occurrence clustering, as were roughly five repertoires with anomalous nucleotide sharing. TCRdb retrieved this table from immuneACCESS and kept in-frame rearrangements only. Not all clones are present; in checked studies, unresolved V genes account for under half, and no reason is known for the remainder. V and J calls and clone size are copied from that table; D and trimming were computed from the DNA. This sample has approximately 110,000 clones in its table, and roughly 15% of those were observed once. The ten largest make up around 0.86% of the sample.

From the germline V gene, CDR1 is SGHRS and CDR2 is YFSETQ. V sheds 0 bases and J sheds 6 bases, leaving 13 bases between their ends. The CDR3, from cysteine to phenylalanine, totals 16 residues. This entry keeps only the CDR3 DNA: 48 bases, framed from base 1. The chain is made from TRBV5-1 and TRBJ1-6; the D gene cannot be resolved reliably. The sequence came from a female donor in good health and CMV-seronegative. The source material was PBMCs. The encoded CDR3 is CASSLGAGSSNSPLHF. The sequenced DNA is TGCGCCAGCAGCTTGGGCGCGGGCAGTTCTAATTCACCCCTCCACTTT.